This T cell receptor beta chain was observed in a study of T cell responses to AZD1222 COVID-19 vaccine. Study details: Second doses were pooled across both intervals (about 4 or about 12 weeks). General study results and limits: The donor cohort was predominantly white British with a female majority, and clonal diversity may have been underestimated.

TCRdb's table, derived via immunoSEQ multiplex PCR, lists solely in-frame clones and lacks some. Altogether about 130,000 clones are present, around 87% being singletons, with the ten largest covering 8% to 13%. This CDR3 contains 15 residues. V lost 2 bases, J lost 0 bases, and 8 bases lay in between. CDR1 is SGHTA, CDR2 FQGNSA, per germline. As concerns this clone: The target antigen is unknown.

The chain combines TRBV7-2 with TRBJ1-3; possible D gene TRBD1, 5 bases. This TCR was recovered from an adult in good health. The input for sequencing was peripheral blood, taken on day 0 of AZD1222 vaccination. The chain's CDR3 is CASSLRGGSGNTIYF. The CDR3 nucleotides read TGTGCCAGCAGCTTACGTGGGGGCTCTGGAAACACCATATATTTT.